This T cell receptor beta chain was recorded in a study of T-cell memory formation after mild COVID-19. Study background: For the most part, TCR clusters were specific to one donor.

Points on this clonotype: Its antigen remains unknown.

TCRdb independently ran MiXCR on the 5' RACE reads; one entry per CDR3 protein. The sample consists of hundreds of thousands of distinct CDR3 sequences, 25% to 30% of them appearing once. Study results and caveats: Day 15 to 85 contracting clones showed balanced CD4/CD8; later expanders leaned CD4+. Second-wave clones peaking on day 37 lacked confirmed SARS-CoV-2 specificity. Contracting CD8+ clones were enriched in EMRA, CD4+ mainly in CM and EM.

V shed 5 bases and J 9 bases; nucleotides not matched to a gene: 10. The germline CDR1 and CDR2 sequences are LGHNA and YNFKEQ. This CDR3 is 15 amino acids long. This TCR was recovered from an adult woman who had mild COVID-19 (a few samples of this study predate the infection). Cell type and time point are not known. V and J are TRBV4-2 and TRBJ2-1; TRBD2 aligns across 10 bases. The sequenced material came from PBMCs or a T cell subset sorted from them (not recorded which). This CDR3 reads CASSVLAGVPREQFF. Here the CDR3 DNA reads TGTGCCAGCAGCGTCCTAGCGGGAGTACCCCGTGAGCAGTTCTTC.